The rows below give T cell receptor beta chains drawn from one sample of a study of blood T cell repertoires in COVID-19. The assay was immunoSEQ multiplex PCR, and TCRdb's table has in-frame clones only and misses some. The sample includes about 140,000 clones, about 80% of them seen just once. Sequenced: PBMCs or T cells enriched from blood (not recorded which). These receptors were collected from a woman aged 18-29 years who had been exposed to COVID-19. The CDR3 runs from the conserved cysteine through the conserved F or W. The D gene is left open where the match is weak. Clone size appears in some rows only: once, few, many, or a class for an expanded clone.

cdr3_aa cdr3_nt j_call v_call clone_size d_call
CASIFYTGTSGRYNEQFF TGTGCCAGCATCTTTTACACCGGGACTAGCGGGCGGTACAATGAGCAGTTCTTC TRBJ2-1 TRBV7-9 - TRBD2
CASSQEMVQGSQETQYF TGCGCCAGCAGCCAAGAAATGGTGCAGGGCAGTCAAGAGACCCAGTACTTC TRBJ2-5 TRBV4-3 once -
CASSSDRDRLEQYF TGTGCCAGCAGCTCGGACCGGGACAGGCTCGAGCAGTACTTC TRBJ2-7 TRBV7-9 - TRBD1
CASISSGTGELFF TGTGCCAGCATAAGTTCGGGCACCGGGGAGCTGTTTTTT TRBJ2-2 TRBV6-5 - -
CASSLYPMSGGREKLFF TGTGCCAGCAGTTTATACCCCATGTCAGGGGGACGAGAAAAACTGTTTTTT TRBJ1-4 TRBV28 - TRBD1
CASSQGQHRRTEAFF TGTGCCAGCAGCCAGGGACAGCACCGACGGACTGAAGCTTTCTTT TRBJ1-1 TRBV3-1/TRBV3-2 - TRBD1
CAWSVAGGASYTF TGTGCCTGGAGTGTTGCAGGGGGCGCGAGCTACACCTTC TRBJ1-2 TRBV30 - TRBD1
CAWAQGLQETQYF TGTGCCTGGGCACAGGGGCTCCAAGAGACCCAGTACTTC TRBJ2-5 TRBV30 - TRBD1
CASSQGLARSEQYF TGTGCCAGCAGCCAAGGGCTGGCCAGGTCCGAGCAGTACTTC TRBJ2-7 TRBV3-1/TRBV3-2 once -
CASSQRKDARGQEQYF TGCGCCAGCAGCCAAAGAAAGGACGCCAGGGGGCAGGAGCAGTACTTC TRBJ2-7 TRBV4-1 few TRBD1
CASSESGRMEYF TGTGCCAGCAGCGAAAGCGGGAGGATGGAGTATTTT TRBJ2-3 TRBV7-9 - TRBD2
CASSMDRGSYEQYF TGTGCCAGCTCAATGGACAGGGGATCCTACGAGCAGTACTTC TRBJ2-7 TRBV18 - TRBD1
CASSQGGTGDTEAFF TGTGCCAGCAGCCAGGGGGGGACAGGGGACACTGAAGCTTTCTTT TRBJ1-1 TRBV11-3 once TRBD1
CASSLTEGASNEKLFF TGTGCCAGCAGCTTAACGGAGGGGGCTTCTAATGAAAAACTGTTTTTT TRBJ1-4 TRBV7-9 - TRBD1
CASRFLPGQGDTEAFF TGTGCCAGCAGATTCCTCCCGGGACAGGGGGACACTGAAGCTTTCTTT TRBJ1-1 TRBV28 - TRBD1
CASSIGRGNQPQHF TGTGCCAGTAGTATAGGGAGGGGTAATCAGCCCCAGCATTTT TRBJ1-5 TRBV19 - -
CASSLGGTSGRAEQFF TGTGCCAGCAGCTTAGGGGGGACTAGCGGGAGGGCTGAGCAGTTCTTC TRBJ2-1 TRBV7-2 - TRBD2
CASSLQGAQEKLFF TGTGCCAGCAGCTTACAGGGGGCTCAGGAAAAACTGTTTTTT TRBJ1-4 TRBV5-4 many TRBD1
CASSMSVITYGYTF TGTGCCAGTAGTATGAGCGTTATTACCTATGGCTACACCTTC TRBJ1-2 TRBV19 - -
CASRVGGSTGELFF TGTGCCAGTAGAGTAGGGGGAAGCACCGGGGAGCTGTTTTTT TRBJ2-2 TRBV19 - -
CASSPGDRDYEQYF TGCGCCAGCAGCCCCGGGGACAGAGACTACGAGCAGTACTTC TRBJ2-7 TRBV5-1 - TRBD1
CASSYVGRRDEQFF TGTGCCAGCAGCTACGTAGGCCGGAGGGATGAGCAGTTCTTC TRBJ2-1 TRBV7-3 - -
CASSPGTSGRAYGNEQFF TGTGCCAGCAGTCCTGGGACTAGCGGGAGGGCCTATGGTAATGAGCAGTTCTTC TRBJ2-1 TRBV7-3 - TRBD2